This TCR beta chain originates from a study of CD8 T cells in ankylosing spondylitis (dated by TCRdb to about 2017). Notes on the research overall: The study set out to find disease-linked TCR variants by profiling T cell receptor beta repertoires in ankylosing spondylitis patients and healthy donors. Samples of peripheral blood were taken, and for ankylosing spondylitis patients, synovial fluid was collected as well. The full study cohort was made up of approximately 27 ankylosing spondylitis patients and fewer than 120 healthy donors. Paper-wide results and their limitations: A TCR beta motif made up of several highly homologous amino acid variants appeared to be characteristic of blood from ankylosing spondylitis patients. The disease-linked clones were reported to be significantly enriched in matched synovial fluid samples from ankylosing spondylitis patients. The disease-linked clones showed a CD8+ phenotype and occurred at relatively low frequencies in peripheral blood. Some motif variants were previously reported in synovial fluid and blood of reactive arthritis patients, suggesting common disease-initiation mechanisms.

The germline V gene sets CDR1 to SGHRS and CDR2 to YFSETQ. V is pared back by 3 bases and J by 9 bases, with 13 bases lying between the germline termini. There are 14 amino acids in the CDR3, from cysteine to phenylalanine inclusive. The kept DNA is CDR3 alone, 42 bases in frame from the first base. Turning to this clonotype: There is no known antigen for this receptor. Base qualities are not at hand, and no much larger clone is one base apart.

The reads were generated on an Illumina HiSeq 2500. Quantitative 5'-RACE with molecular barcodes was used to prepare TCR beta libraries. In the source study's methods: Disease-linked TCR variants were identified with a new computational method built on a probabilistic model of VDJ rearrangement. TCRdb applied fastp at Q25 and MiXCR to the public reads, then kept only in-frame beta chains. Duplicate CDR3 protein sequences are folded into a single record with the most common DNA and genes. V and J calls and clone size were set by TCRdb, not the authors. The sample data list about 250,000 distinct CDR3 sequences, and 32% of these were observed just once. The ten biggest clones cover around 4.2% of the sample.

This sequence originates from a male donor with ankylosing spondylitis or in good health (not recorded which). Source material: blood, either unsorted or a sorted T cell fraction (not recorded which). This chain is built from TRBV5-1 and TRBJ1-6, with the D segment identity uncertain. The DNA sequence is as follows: TGCGCCAGCAGCTCCGGGGAGGGCGGTTCACCCCTCCACTTT. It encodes CASSSGEGGSPLHF.